This TCR beta chain was observed in a study of blood T cells in healthy people across ages. Alongside a J-beta primer mix, a sample-barcoded 5' primer served in a second PCR lasting 7 to 11 cycles. Each CDR3 protein gets one entry after TCRdb re-called the 5' RACE reads with MiXCR. The repertoire holds about 810,000 distinct CDR3 sequences, with roughly 34% as singletons. The CDR3 totals 15 residues. Germline CDR1 and CDR2: SGHTA and FQGNSA. V lost 1 base, J lost 10 bases, and 8 bases stayed unmatched. The sequence was collected from a man aged 18 to 30 in good health. Sequencing input: blood. V usage is TRBV7-2 and J usage is TRBJ2-1; 9 bases are a match to TRBD2. In nucleotides, the CDR3 is TGTGCCAGCAGCTTAGTAGCGGGGGTTACCTACGAGCAGTTCTTC. This codes for CASSLVAGVTYEQFF.